The table lists the clone carrying this TCR beta chain with many counts. Amplification of TCR beta CDR3 regions used RNA as the template. TCR CDR3 regions were first amplified by RT-PCR with HTBI primers. TCRdb reprocessed the multiplex PCR reads with MiXCR, giving one entry per CDR3 protein. The sample comprises hundreds of thousands of distinct CDR3 sequences, 11% to 15% of which are singletons, and roughly 10% rests with the top ten. The data stem from a study of T cells in Graves' hyperthyroidism and ophthalmopathy. This CDR3 contains 14 residues. Germline assignment: CDR1 MDHEN and CDR2 SYDVKM. The ends lost 7 bases at V and 2 bases at J; junction bases unmatched: 8.

Material for sequencing was blood. This sequence originates from a woman aged 18-30 years with Graves' hyperthyroidism. J is TRBJ2-7 and V is TRBV28; 7 bases align to TRBD1. CDR3: CASTPVRGPYEQYF. The CDR3 region has the DNA TGTGCCAGCACCCCGGTAAGGGGGCCCTACGAGCAGTACTTC.